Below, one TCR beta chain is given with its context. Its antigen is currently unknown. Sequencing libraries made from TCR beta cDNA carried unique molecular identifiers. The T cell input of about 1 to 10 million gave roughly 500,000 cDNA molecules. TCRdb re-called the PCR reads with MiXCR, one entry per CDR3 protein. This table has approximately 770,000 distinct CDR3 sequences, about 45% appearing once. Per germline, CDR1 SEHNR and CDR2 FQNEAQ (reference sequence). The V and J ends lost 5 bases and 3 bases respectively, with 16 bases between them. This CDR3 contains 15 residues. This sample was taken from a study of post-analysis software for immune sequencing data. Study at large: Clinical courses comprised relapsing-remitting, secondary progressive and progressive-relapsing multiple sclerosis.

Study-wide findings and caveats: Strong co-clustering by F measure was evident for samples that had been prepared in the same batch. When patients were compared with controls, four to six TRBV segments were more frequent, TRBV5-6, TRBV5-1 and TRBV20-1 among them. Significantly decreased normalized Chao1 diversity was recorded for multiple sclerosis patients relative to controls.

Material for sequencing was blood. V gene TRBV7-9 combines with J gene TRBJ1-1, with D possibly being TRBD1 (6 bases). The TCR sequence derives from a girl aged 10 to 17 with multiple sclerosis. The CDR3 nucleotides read TGTGCCAGCAGCAAAGCCAGGGGCTCGCACACTGAAGCTTTCTTT. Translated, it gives CASSKARGSHTEAFF.